This is a list of T cell receptor beta chains from one sample in a study of technical replicates of blood from several donors. The data were produced by immunoSEQ multiplex PCR, yet TCRdb's version contains in-frame clones alone and is incomplete. The sample carries under 85,000 clones, around 97% recorded once. The sequenced sample consisted of T cells isolated from PBMCs. These receptor sequences come from a human donor in good health. Each CDR3 is given with its conserved first and last residue. The D gene is left open where the match is weak. The size of a clone is reported for some rows only, either as once, few or many, or as a class for expanded clones.

j_call,clone_size,d_call,v_call,cdr3_nt,cdr3_aa
TRBJ2-3,.,TRBD2,TRBV7-2,TGTGCCAGCAGCTCTAGCGGGAGCACAGATACGCAGTATTTT,CASSSSGSTDTQYF
TRBJ2-4,.,.,TRBV6-1,TGTGCCAGCAGTGAAGAAGGGGTGAGGGCCAAAAACATTCAGTACTTC,CASSEEGVRAKNIQYF
TRBJ1-5,once,.,TRBV4-1,TGCGCCAGCAGCCAAGGCCCCGGGAAGGATCAGCCCCAGCATTTT,CASSQGPGKDQPQHF
TRBJ2-7,.,.,TRBV18,TGTGCCAGCTCACCAGGTCCGGGGGGCGAATACGAGCAGTACTTC,CASSPGPGGEYEQYF
TRBJ2-7,.,TRBD1,TRBV29-1,TGCAGCGTTGAAGGAGGAGGACAGGGGCACGCGGTCTACGAGCAGTACTTC,CSVEGGGQGHAVYEQYF
TRBJ2-1,.,.,TRBV1,TGCACCAGCAGCCCCCCCGGGGTAGCGGGGAGGTCCTACAATGAGCAGTTCTTC,CTSSPPGVAGRSYNEQFF
TRBJ2-3,.,TRBD2,TRBV25-1,TGTGCCAGCAGTGTGCTAGCGGGGCTTTATTTT,CASSVLAGLYF
TRBJ1-5,.,.,TRBV6-1,TGTGCCAGCAGTGTATTCGGAGACCAGCCCCAGCATTTT,CASSVFGDQPQHF
TRBJ2-3,once,.,TRBV10-1,TGCGCCAGCAGAGGAGCGGCTAGCACAGATACGCAGTATTTT,CASRGAASTDTQYF
TRBJ1-2,.,.,TRBV10-3,TGTGCCATCAGCGAAAGTGGAGTCACCTATGGCTACACCTTC,CAISESGVTYGYTF
TRBJ1-2,.,TRBD1,TRBV5-1,TGCGCCAGCAGTCCCCCAGGGGGCCTTATGGATGGCTACACCTTC,CASSPPGGLMDGYTF
TRBJ2-3,.,TRBD2,TRBV18,TGTGCCAGCTCACCACCTGGTCTAGCGGGGGGGAGTCGGGCTACGCAGTATTTT,CASSPPGLAGGSRATQYF
TRBJ1-1,once,.,TRBV2,TGTGCCAGCAGTGAAAGAGGGGGTGACAACACTGAAGCTTTCTTT,CASSERGGDNTEAFF
TRBJ2-1,.,.,TRBV4-1,TGCGCCAGCAGCCAAACTCCTCGGGGTATTCGATCCTACAATGAGCAGTTCTTC,CASSQTPRGIRSYNEQFF
TRBJ1-2,.,.,TRBV7-9,TGTGCCAGCAGTGAGGGGAGGTCCGATGGCTACACCTTC,CASSEGRSDGYTF
TRBJ2-3,.,.,TRBV4-2,TGTGCCAGCAGCCAAGATGGAGAAGATACGCAGTATTTT,CASSQDGEDTQYF
TRBJ2-1,.,TRBD2,TRBV5-4,TGTGCCAGCAGCTCGACTAGCGGCAATGAGCAGTTCTTC,CASSSTSGNEQFF
TRBJ1-2,.,.,TRBV29-1,TGCGGCCACAACATTGGGGCTGGCTACACCTTC,CGHNIGAGYTF
TRBJ2-7,.,TRBD2,TRBV11-3,TGTGCCAGCAACCCGGGGGGCTACGAGCAGTACTTC,CASNPGGYEQYF
TRBJ1-4,.,TRBD1,TRBV2,TGTGCCAGCAGCCAAGACAGGGGCGATGGTGAACTGTTTTTT,CASSQDRGDGELFF
TRBJ2-3,.,TRBD2,TRBV19,TGTGCCAGTAGTAAAGCGGGGTGGGATACGCAGTATTTT,CASSKAGWDTQYF
TRBJ1-4,.,.,TRBV5-1,TGCGCCAGCAGCCTGGGACCGCAGAGGGATAATGAAAAACTGTTTTTT,CASSLGPQRDNEKLFF
TRBJ2-7,.,TRBD2,TRBV19,TGTGCCAGTAGGCCGCGGGGGGGCCACACGGAGGAGCAGTACTTC,CASRPRGGHTEEQYF
TRBJ1-1,.,TRBD1,TRBV11-3,TGTGCCAGCAGCACCCCCGGGACAGGAGGGGCTTTCTTT,CASSTPGTGGAFF
TRBJ1-5,.,.,TRBV28,TGTGCCAGCAATCCCAATACAGGTTTTCAGCCCCAGCATTTT,CASNPNTGFQPQHF
TRBJ1-4,.,.,TRBV15,TGTGCCACCAGCAGAGAGGCAGGGGTTATTGAAAAACTGTTTTTT,CATSREAGVIEKLFF
TRBJ2-7,.,.,TRBV6-5,TGTGCCAGCAGTTACTCGAGTGGTCTGCTTTACGAGCAGTACTTC,CASSYSSGLLYEQYF
TRBJ2-7,.,.,TRBV7-9,TGTGCCAGCAGCGTACCCGGGATACCCTACGAGCAGTACTTC,CASSVPGIPYEQYF
TRBJ2-7,.,TRBD2,TRBV23-1,TGCGCCAGCAGTCAAACCGGGACTAGCCATTTCTCCTACGAGCAGTACTTC,CASSQTGTSHFSYEQYF
TRBJ2-1,.,TRBD2,TRBV4-1,TGCGCCAGCAGCCATTTTGTATACCTAGCGGGAGGCGGCAATGAGCAGTTCTTC,CASSHFVYLAGGGNEQFF
TRBJ2-2,.,.,TRBV10-1,TGCGCCAGCAGTGAGTGGGGACTTTTCGGGGAGCTGTTTTTT,CASSEWGLFGELFF
TRBJ2-7,.,.,TRBV7-9,TGTGCCAGCAGTTCATACCAGGGGCCATATACCTACGAGCAGTACTTC,CASSSYQGPYTYEQYF
TRBJ2-2,.,TRBD1,TRBV6-1,TGTGCCTGTCCCGGGACAGGGTTTAACGGGGAGCTGTTTTTT,CACPGTGFNGELFF
TRBJ1-4,.,.,TRBV7-8,TGTGCCAGCAGCTCCACAGTTTTGGTGACTAATGAAAAACTGTTTTTT,CASSSTVLVTNEKLFF
TRBJ2-7,.,.,TRBV6-1,TGTGCCAACTCCCGAGGGCCCGACAAAACCTACGAGCAGTACTTC,CANSRGPDKTYEQYF
TRBJ2-5,.,TRBD1,TRBV5-6,TGTGCCAGCAGCCGGGGACAGTACTTTCAAGAGACCCAGTACTTC,CASSRGQYFQETQYF
TRBJ2-7,.,.,TRBV29-1,TGCAGCGGGATTACTCAGGGCCTCTCCTACGAGCAGTACTTC,CSGITQGLSYEQYF
TRBJ1-2,.,.,TRBV6-1,TGTGCCCACAGGGCGCTGGCCTATGGCTACACCTTC,CAHRALAYGYTF
TRBJ1-5,.,.,TRBV6-1,TGTGCCAGCAGTGAACCTGGAGGAAATCAGCCCCAGCATTTT,CASSEPGGNQPQHF
TRBJ1-1,.,TRBD1,TRBV5-1,TGCGCCAGCAGCTCCGGACAGGGAGAAACTGAAGCTTTCTTT,CASSSGQGETEAFF
TRBJ1-6,.,TRBD1,TRBV5-1,TGCGCCAGCAGCATGGACAGGGATCATTCACCCCTCCACTTT,CASSMDRDHSPLHF
TRBJ2-5,.,.,TRBV30,TGTGCCTGGAGTGGCTTTGGGCCCCAAGAGACCCAGTACTTC,CAWSGFGPQETQYF
TRBJ2-5,.,TRBD2,TRBV28,TGTGCCAGCAGTTTAAACTGGCGGCTAGCGGAAGAGACCCAGTACTTC,CASSLNWRLAEETQYF
TRBJ1-3,.,.,TRBV9,TGTGCCAGCAGCGTAGACAGCTCTGGAAACACCATATATTTT,CASSVDSSGNTIYF
TRBJ1-1,.,.,TRBV11-2,TGTGCCAGCAGCTTATATCCGGGTCCGACGAAGAACACTGAAGCTTTCTTT,CASSLYPGPTKNTEAFF